This T cell receptor beta chain was identified during a study of cytomegalovirus exposure and HLA in healthy donors. Whole-study findings and limits: The study flagged roughly 150 TCR beta chains as cytomegalovirus-associated.

The length of the CDR3 is 15 residues. After removal of 3 bases from V and 3 bases from J, the junction contained 8 bases not matched to a gene. This clone was recorded only once. Its antigen remains unidentified. Measured with immunoSEQ multiplex PCR; TCRdb has only the in-frame clones, and not every one. The table has some 43,000 clones, around 90% seen once. The source is a man aged 18 to 35 in good health and CMV-seronegative. The chain carries TRBV5-3 and TRBJ1-1, with 7 bases matching TRBD1. TRBV5-3 qualifies as an ORF whose function is uncertain. The sample was PBMCs. In DNA form, the CDR3 reads TGTGCCAGAAGCTGCCTTAGGGGGCCGGACACTGAAGCTTTCTTT. It is translated as CARSCLRGPDTEAFF.